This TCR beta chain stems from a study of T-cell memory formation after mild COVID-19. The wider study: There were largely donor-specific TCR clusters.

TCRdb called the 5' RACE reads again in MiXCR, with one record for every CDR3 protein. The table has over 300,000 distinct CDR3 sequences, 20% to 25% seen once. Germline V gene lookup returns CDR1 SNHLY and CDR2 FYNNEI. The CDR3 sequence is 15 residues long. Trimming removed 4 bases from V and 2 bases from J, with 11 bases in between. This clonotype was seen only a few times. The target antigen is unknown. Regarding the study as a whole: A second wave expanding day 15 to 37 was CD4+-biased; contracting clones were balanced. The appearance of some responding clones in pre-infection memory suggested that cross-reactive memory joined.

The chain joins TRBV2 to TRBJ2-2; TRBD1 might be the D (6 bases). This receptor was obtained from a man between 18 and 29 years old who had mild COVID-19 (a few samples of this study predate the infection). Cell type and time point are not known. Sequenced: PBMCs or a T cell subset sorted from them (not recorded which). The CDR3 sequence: CASSAQGPNTGELFF. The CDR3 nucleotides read TGTGCCAGCAGTGCTCAGGGGCCTAACACCGGGGAGCTGTTTTTT.